This TCR beta chain is from a study of blood T cell repertoires in COVID-19. Sequencing used immunoSEQ multiplex PCR; TCRdb keeps in-frame clones, though not all of them. The sample consists of over 150,000 clones, about 86% of them appearing once. Germline-derived CDR1 and CDR2 are MGHRA and YSYEKL. The CDR3 is 13 residues long. The ends were cut back, 4 bases at V and 2 bases at J, with 8 bases in the middle. This TCR was recovered from a woman in her seventies who had recovered from COVID-19. This rearrangement joins TRBV4-1 to TRBJ1-2, with D possibly matching TRBD1 (5 bases). The sample consisted of peripheral blood. The CDR3 DNA follows: TGCGCCAGCAGCCCGGGACTCAACTATGGCTACACCTTC. Translation: CASSPGLNYGYTF.